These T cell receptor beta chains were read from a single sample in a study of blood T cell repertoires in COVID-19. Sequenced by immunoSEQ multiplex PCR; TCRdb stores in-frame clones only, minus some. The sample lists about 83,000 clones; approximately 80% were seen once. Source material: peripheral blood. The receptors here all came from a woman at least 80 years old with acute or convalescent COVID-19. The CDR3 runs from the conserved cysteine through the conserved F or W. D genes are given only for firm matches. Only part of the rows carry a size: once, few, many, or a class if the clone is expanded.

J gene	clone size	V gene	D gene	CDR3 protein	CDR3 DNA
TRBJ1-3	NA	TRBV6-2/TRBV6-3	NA	CASSYSTGGNTIYF	TGTGCCAGCAGTTACTCGACGGGAGGCAACACCATATATTTT
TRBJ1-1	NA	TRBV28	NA	CASRPSRNTEAFF	TGTGCCAGCAGGCCGAGCCGGAACACTGAAGCTTTCTTT
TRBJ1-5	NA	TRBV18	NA	CASSPDRINQPQHF	TGTGCCAGCTCACCCGACAGAATCAATCAGCCCCAGCATTTT
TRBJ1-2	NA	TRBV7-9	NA	CASSLARTTANYGYTF	TGTGCCAGCAGCTTAGCGCGGACAACAGCTAACTATGGCTACACCTTC
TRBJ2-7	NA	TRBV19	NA	CASSSRDLTYEQYF	TGTGCCAGTAGTAGCCGGGACTTGACCTACGAGCAGTACTTC
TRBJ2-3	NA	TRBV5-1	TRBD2	CASGAGLAGVISTDTQYF	TGCGCCAGCGGGGCCGGACTAGCGGGGGTTATTAGCACAGATACGCAGTATTTT
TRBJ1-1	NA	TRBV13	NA	CASSLRNTEAFF	TGTGCCAGCAGCTTACGTAACACTGAAGCTTTCTTT
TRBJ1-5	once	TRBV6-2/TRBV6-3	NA	CASSYAGPQPQHF	TGTGCCAGCAGTTACGCAGGGCCTCAGCCCCAGCATTTT
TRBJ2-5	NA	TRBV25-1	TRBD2	CASSLRGGEETQYF	TGTGCCAGCAGCCTTCGGGGAGGGGAAGAGACCCAGTACTTC
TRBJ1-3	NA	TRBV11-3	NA	CASSLAQQAAGNTIYF	TGTGCCAGCAGCTTAGCTCAACAGGCCGCTGGAAACACCATATATTTT
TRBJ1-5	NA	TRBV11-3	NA	CASSIAGGFNQPQHF	TGTGCCAGCAGCATTGCAGGTGGCTTCAATCAGCCCCAGCATTTT
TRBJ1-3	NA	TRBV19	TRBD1	CASTPGRGQGNTIYF	TGTGCCAGTACCCCGGGCAGGGGGCAAGGAAACACCATATATTTT
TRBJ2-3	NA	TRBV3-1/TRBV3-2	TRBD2	CASSQLGLATSTDTQYF	TGTGCCAGCAGCCAACTCGGACTAGCGACTAGCACAGATACGCAGTATTTT
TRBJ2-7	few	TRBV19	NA	CASSVSSGAGEQYF	TGTGCCAGTAGTGTTAGCAGTGGGGCTGGCGAGCAGTACTTC
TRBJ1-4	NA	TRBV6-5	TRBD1	CASTKREGAGEKLFF	TGTGCCAGCACTAAACGGGAGGGGGCGGGCGAAAAACTGTTTTTT
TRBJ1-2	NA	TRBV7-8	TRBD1	CASSSYRTGGNGYTF	TGTGCCAGCAGCTCGTACCGGACAGGGGGTAATGGCTACACCTTC
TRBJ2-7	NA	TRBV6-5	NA	CASNKESGYVTEQYF	TGTGCCAGCAACAAGGAATCGGGATATGTTACCGAGCAGTACTTC
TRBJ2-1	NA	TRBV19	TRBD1	CASRGDRKGYNEQFF	TGTGCCAGTCGCGGGGACAGGAAAGGCTACAATGAGCAGTTCTTC
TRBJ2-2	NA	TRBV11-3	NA	CASSRPGTGELFF	TGTGCCAGCAGCCGACCGGGGACCGGGGAGCTGTTTTTT
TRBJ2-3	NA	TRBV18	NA	CASSPPNERATQYF	TGTGCCAGCTCACCACCTAATGAGAGGGCCACGCAGTATTTT
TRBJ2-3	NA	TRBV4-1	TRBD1	CASSQDRRQGVFTDTQYF	TGCGCCAGCAGCCAAGATCGAAGACAGGGGGTTTTCACAGATACGCAGTATTTT
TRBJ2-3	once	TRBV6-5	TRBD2	CASSYGLAGVDTQYF	TGTGCCAGCAGTTACGGACTAGCGGGGGTGGATACGCAGTATTTT
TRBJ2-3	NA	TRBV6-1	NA	CASSESHPDTQYF	TGTGCCAGCAGTGAATCCCATCCAGATACGCAGTATTTT
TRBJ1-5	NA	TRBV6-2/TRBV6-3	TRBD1	CASSFGQGSQPQHF	TGTGCCAGCAGTTTTGGACAGGGTAGTCAGCCCCAGCATTTT
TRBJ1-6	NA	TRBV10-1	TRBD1	CASRDKTGGRLNSPLHF	TGCGCCAGCAGGGATAAAACAGGGGGCAGGCTTAATTCACCCCTCCACTTT
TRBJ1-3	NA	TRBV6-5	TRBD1	CASREGQGAGNTIYF	TGTGCCAGCAGAGAGGGACAGGGTGCAGGAAACACCATATATTTT
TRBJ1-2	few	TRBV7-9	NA	CASSLAQQANYGYTF	TGTGCCAGCAGCTTAGCGCAACAGGCCAACTATGGCTACACCTTC
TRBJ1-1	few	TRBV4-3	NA	CASSQGGGHLNTEAFF	TGCGCCAGCAGCCAAGGGGGCGGACACCTGAACACTGAAGCTTTCTTT
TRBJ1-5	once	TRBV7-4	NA	CASSCEQPQHF	TGTGCCAGCAGCTGTGAGCAGCCCCAGCATTTT
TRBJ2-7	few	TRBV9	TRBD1	CASSVGTGGPYEQYF	TGTGCCAGCAGCGTCGGGACAGGGGGGCCTTACGAGCAGTACTTC
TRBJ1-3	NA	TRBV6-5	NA	CASSYSTFPDTIYF	TGTGCCAGCAGTTACTCGACTTTCCCGGACACCATATATTTT
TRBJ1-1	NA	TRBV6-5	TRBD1	CASSLGQANLGAFF	TGTGCCAGCAGTCTGGGACAGGCAAACTTAGGGGCTTTCTTT
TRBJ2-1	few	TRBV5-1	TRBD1	CASSLQGVSYNEQFF	TGCGCCAGCAGCTTACAGGGGGTCTCCTACAATGAGCAGTTCTTC
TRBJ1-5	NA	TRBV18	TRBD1	CASSPRQPGQGAGNQPQHF	TGTGCCAGCTCACCAAGGCAACCGGGACAGGGGGCAGGCAATCAGCCCCAGCATTTT
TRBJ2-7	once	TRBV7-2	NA	CASSFKKGGEQYF	TGTGCCAGCAGCTTTAAGAAAGGGGGCGAGCAGTACTTC
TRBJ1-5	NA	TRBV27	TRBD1	CASSFQGGNQPQHF	TGTGCCAGCAGTTTTCAGGGGGGCAATCAGCCCCAGCATTTT
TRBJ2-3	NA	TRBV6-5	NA	CASSYVRTDTQYF	TGTGCCAGCAGTTACGTCAGAACAGATACGCAGTATTTT
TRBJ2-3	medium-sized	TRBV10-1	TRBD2	CASSGGGFDTQYF	TGCGCCAGCAGTGGCGGGGGTTTCGATACGCAGTATTTT
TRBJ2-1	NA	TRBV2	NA	CASRRDRPGQFF	TGTGCCAGCAGGAGAGACAGGCCCGGGCAGTTCTTC
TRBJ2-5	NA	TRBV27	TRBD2	CASSPQRGVPETQYF	TGTGCCAGCAGTCCTCAGCGGGGGGTTCCAGAGACCCAGTACTTC
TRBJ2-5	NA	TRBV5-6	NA	CASSQKGKRGRGETQYF	TGTGCCAGCAGCCAGAAAGGAAAAAGGGGGAGGGGAGAGACCCAGTACTTC
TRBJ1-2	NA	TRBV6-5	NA	CASTHRAPLGGYTF	TGTGCCAGCACACACAGGGCCCCTCTAGGTGGCTACACCTTC
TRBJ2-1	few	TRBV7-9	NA	CASIPRDTTYNEQFF	TGTGCCAGTATTCCCCGGGACACCACCTACAATGAGCAGTTCTTC
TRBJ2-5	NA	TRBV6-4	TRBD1	CATSDRQGRETQYF	TGTGCCACCTCGGATAGACAGGGACGGGAGACCCAGTACTTC
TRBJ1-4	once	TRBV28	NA	CASSERLYEKLFF	TGTGCCAGCAGTGAGAGATTGTATGAAAAACTGTTTTTT
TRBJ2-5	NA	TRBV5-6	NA	CASSSLDRTQETQYF	TGTGCCAGCAGCTCTCTTGACAGAACCCAAGAGACCCAGTACTTC
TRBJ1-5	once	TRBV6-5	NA	CASSYSGPNQPQHF	TGTGCCAGCAGTTACAGCGGGCCCAATCAGCCCCAGCATTTT
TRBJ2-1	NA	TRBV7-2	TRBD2	CASSSQRGGPNEQFF	TGTGCCAGCAGCTCCCAGCGGGGGGGCCCCAATGAGCAGTTCTTC
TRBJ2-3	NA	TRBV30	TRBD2	CAWSLSGASDTQYF	TGTGCCTGGAGTCTTAGCGGGGCCTCAGATACGCAGTATTTT
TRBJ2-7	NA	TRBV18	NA	CASSPSGQAWEQYF	TGTGCCAGCTCACCCAGCGGGCAGGCCTGGGAGCAGTACTTC